Listed below are T cell receptor beta chains from one sample, sequenced in a study of T cell responses to AZD1222 COVID-19 vaccine. Some clones are missing from TCRdb's copy, which holds only in-frame ones; the method was immunoSEQ multiplex PCR. The sample records about 75,000 clones, around 88% being singletons. Specimen: peripheral blood, collected 28 days after the second dose of the MenACWY control vaccine. The receptors shown here come from an adult who received the MenACWY meningococcal vaccine as a control. Each CDR3 is given with its conserved first and last residue. Each record gives: V gene, D gene, CDR3 length, clone size, J gene, CDR3 protein, CDR3 DNA. A D gene is named only where the DNA matches it firmly. The size entry is marked missing in some rows and otherwise reads once, few, many or a size class.

TRBV5-6,NA,13,NA,TRBJ1-1,CASSLGAANEAFF,TGTGCCAGCAGCTTGGGGGCAGCCAATGAAGCTTTCTTT
TRBV3-1/TRBV3-2,NA,12,NA,TRBJ2-1,CASSHYEDEQFF,TGTGCCAGCAGCCATTACGAGGATGAGCAGTTCTTC
TRBV7-9,NA,15,NA,TRBJ1-2,CASSFLALANYGYTF,TGTGCCAGCAGCTTTCTGGCCCTAGCTAACTATGGCTACACCTTC
TRBV12-3/TRBV12-4,NA,13,NA,TRBJ1-1,CASSRGPGTEAFF,TGTGCCAGCAGTCGGGGCCCGGGGACTGAAGCTTTCTTT
TRBV6-5,NA,15,NA,TRBJ2-3,CASSYGGTSTDTQYF,TGTGCCAGCAGTTACGGCGGGACTAGCACAGATACGCAGTATTTT
TRBV6-4,TRBD1,14,NA,TRBJ2-5,CASSRTGKEETQYF,TGTGCCAGCAGTCGGACAGGGAAGGAAGAGACCCAGTACTTC
TRBV5-1,NA,16,NA,TRBJ2-4,CASSQGTDLVKNIQYF,TGCGCCAGCAGCCAAGGGACCGACTTAGTCAAAAACATTCAGTACTTC
TRBV5-1,NA,15,NA,TRBJ2-5,CASSSLDSRQETQYF,TGCGCCAGCAGCTCACTCGACAGCCGCCAAGAGACCCAGTACTTC
TRBV15,NA,13,NA,TRBJ2-7,CATSRKQSSEQYF,TGTGCCACCAGCAGAAAACAGAGCTCCGAGCAGTACTTC
TRBV15,TRBD2,16,NA,TRBJ2-2,CATRRSGTTTTGELFF,TGTGCCACCAGGCGGTCCGGGACTACGACCACCGGGGAGCTGTTTTTT
TRBV24-1,TRBD1,16,NA,TRBJ2-1,CATSEDDRGRTNEQFF,TGTGCCACCAGTGAGGATGACAGGGGACGGACTAATGAGCAGTTCTTC
TRBV4-2,NA,13,NA,TRBJ1-1,CASSQEGHTEAFF,TGTGCCAGCAGCCAAGAAGGACACACTGAAGCTTTCTTT
TRBV19,NA,14,NA,TRBJ1-2,CASSPTAVPYGYTF,TGTGCCAGTAGTCCCACCGCAGTTCCCTATGGCTACACCTTC
TRBV5-1,NA,17,NA,TRBJ2-2,CASSRQGGGANTGELFF,TGCGCCAGCAGCCGACAGGGTGGCGGGGCGAACACCGGGGAGCTGTTTTTT
TRBV11-2,NA,15,NA,TRBJ1-4,CASSLRGQSNEKLFF,TGTGCCAGCAGCTTAAGAGGGCAGAGTAATGAAAAACTGTTTTTT
TRBV7-9,TRBD1,14,NA,TRBJ1-1,CASSFEGQYTEAFF,TGTGCCAGCAGCTTCGAGGGACAGTACACTGAAGCTTTCTTT
TRBV6-5,NA,13,NA,TRBJ1-5,CASSGTGNQPQHF,TGTGCCAGCAGCGGAACAGGCAATCAGCCCCAGCATTTT
TRBV29-1,NA,12,NA,TRBJ2-7,CSVEGPSYEQYF,TGCAGCGTCGAGGGTCCTTCCTACGAGCAGTACTTC
TRBV6-1,NA,13,NA,TRBJ1-5,CASSEIQSQPQHF,TGTGCCAGCAGTGAAATTCAGTCCCAGCCCCAGCATTTT
TRBV2,NA,14,few,TRBJ1-5,CASRLYRDGQPQHF,TGTGCCAGCAGGTTGTACAGGGACGGTCAGCCCCAGCATTTT
TRBV14,TRBD2,19,NA,TRBJ2-5,CASSHYGTSGGIVQETQYF,TGTGCCAGCAGCCACTATGGGACTAGCGGGGGGATAGTCCAAGAGACCCAGTACTTC
TRBV3-1/TRBV3-2,NA,11,NA,TRBJ2-7,CASSQDGGILF,TGTGCCAGCAGCCAAGATGGGGGGATTCTTTTC
TRBV7-9,TRBD1,14,NA,TRBJ1-2,CASRLGTGNYGYTF,TGTGCCAGCAGGCTCGGGACAGGGAACTATGGCTACACCTTC
TRBV10-3,NA,15,NA,TRBJ1-6,CAISERGWGNSPLHF,TGTGCCATCAGTGAGCGCGGATGGGGAAATTCACCCCTCCACTTT
TRBV5-6,NA,15,NA,TRBJ1-3,CASSLTTFSGNTIYF,TGTGCCAGCAGCCTCACCACCTTCTCTGGAAACACCATATATTTT
TRBV10-3,TRBD1,14,NA,TRBJ1-6,CAINPGTGFGALHF,TGTGCCATCAACCCCGGGACAGGCTTCGGGGCCCTCCACTTT
TRBV6-2/TRBV6-3,NA,13,NA,TRBJ1-2,CASSYSTVTGYTF,TGTGCCAGCAGTTACTCGACGGTCACGGGCTACACCTTC
TRBV20-1,NA,11,NA,TRBJ1-1,CSATGATEAFF,TGCAGTGCTACAGGGGCCACTGAAGCTTTCTTT
TRBV21-1,NA,16,NA,TRBJ1-5,CASSRDRPYGNQPQHF,TGTGCCAGCAGCAGGGACCGCCCCTACGGCAATCAGCCCCAGCATTTT
TRBV12-3/TRBV12-4,NA,12,NA,TRBJ1-5,CASSLTNQPQHF,TGTGCCAGCAGCCTCACTAATCAGCCCCAGCATTTT
TRBV30,TRBD1,12,NA,TRBJ1-1,CAWRTGETEAFF,TGTGCCTGGAGGACAGGGGAGACTGAAGCTTTCTTT
TRBV28,TRBD1,15,NA,TRBJ1-3,CASLDYRGSGNTIYF,TGTGCCAGCCTGGACTACAGGGGCTCCGGAAACACCATATATTTT
TRBV6-6,NA,12,once,TRBJ2-3,CASSSRGDTQYF,TGTGCCAGCAGTTCCAGGGGAGATACGCAGTATTTT
TRBV9,NA,13,NA,TRBJ1-1,CASSPSSNTEAFF,TGTGCCAGCAGTCCCAGCTCGAACACTGAAGCTTTCTTT
TRBV18,TRBD1,15,NA,TRBJ1-2,CASSPAGQPNYGYTF,TGTGCCAGCTCACCAGCGGGACAGCCTAACTATGGCTACACCTTC
TRBV5-1,NA,13,NA,TRBJ1-6,CASSLQGGSPLHF,TGCGCCAGCAGCTTGCAAGGGGGTTCACCCCTCCACTTT